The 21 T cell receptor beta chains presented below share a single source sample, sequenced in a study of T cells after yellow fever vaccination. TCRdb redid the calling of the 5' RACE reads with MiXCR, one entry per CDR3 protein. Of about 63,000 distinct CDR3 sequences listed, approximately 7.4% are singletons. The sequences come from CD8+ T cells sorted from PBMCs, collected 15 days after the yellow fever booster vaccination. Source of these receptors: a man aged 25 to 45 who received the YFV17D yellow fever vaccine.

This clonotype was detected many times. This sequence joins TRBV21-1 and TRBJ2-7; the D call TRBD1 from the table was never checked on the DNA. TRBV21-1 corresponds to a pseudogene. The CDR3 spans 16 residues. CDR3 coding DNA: TGTGCCAGCAGCAAAGCGCCGTCGGACAGGGAATACGAGCAGTACTTC. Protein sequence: CASSKAPSDREYEQYF.

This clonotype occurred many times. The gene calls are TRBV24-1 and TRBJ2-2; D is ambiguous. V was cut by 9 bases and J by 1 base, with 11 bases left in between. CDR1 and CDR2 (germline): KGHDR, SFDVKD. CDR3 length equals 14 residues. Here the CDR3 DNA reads TGTGCCACCGGCTACGGCGAGAACACCGGGGAGCTGTTTTTT. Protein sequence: CATGYGENTGELFF.

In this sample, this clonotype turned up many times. Written as DNA, the CDR3 is TGTGCCAGCACTACTAGCGGGAACAATGAGCAGTTCTTC. It is translated as CASTTSGNNEQFF. The gene calls are TRBV6-2 or TRBV6-3 and TRBJ2-1; 10 positions agree with TRBD2. CDR1 is MNHEY, CDR2 SVGEGT, per germline. Trimming at V came to 7 bases and at J to 5 bases, leaving 2 bases not matched to a gene. This CDR3 comprises 13 residues.

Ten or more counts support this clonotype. CDR3: CASSPAGGYEQYF. CDR3 nucleotide sequence: TGTGCCAGCAGCCCAGCGGGAGGGTACGAGCAGTACTTC. The chain combines TRBV14 with TRBJ2-7, with TRBD2 matching 10 bases. Germline CDR1 SGHDN, CDR2 FVKESK. Trimming cost V 4 bases and J 4 bases; bases outside gene matches: 1. The CDR3 spans 13 residues.

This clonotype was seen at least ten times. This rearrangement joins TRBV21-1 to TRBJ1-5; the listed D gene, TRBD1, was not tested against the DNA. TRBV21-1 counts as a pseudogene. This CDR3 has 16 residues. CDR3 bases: TGTGCCAGCAGCGATCGACAGGGTCGGAGCAATCAGCCCCAGCATTTT. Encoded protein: CASSDRQGRSNQPQHF.

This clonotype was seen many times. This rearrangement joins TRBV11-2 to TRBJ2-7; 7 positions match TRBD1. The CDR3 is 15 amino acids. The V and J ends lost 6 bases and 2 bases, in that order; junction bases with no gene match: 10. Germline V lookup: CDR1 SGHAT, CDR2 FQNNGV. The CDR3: CASRSDRASPYEQYF. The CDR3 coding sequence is TGTGCCAGCAGGTCAGACAGGGCATCCCCCTACGAGCAGTACTTC.

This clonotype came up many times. CDR3 protein: CASSQTSGRTSTDTQYF. CDR3 bases: TGTGCCAGCAGCCAAACTAGCGGGAGGACTAGCACAGATACGCAGTATTTT. This chain joins TRBV7-2 and TRBJ2-3; 12 nucleotides align to TRBD2. The V segment lost 5 bases and the J segment 0 bases; nucleotides outside the gene matches: 6. Germline CDR1 SGHTA, CDR2 FQGNSA. The CDR3 sequence is 17 residues long.

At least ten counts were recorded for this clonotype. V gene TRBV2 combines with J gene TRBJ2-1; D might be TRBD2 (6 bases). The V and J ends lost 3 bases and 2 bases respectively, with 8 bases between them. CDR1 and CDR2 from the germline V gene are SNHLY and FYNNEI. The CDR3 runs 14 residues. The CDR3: CASSDSGPYNEQFF. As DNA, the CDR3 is TGTGCCAGCAGTGACAGCGGGCCCTACAATGAGCAGTTCTTC.

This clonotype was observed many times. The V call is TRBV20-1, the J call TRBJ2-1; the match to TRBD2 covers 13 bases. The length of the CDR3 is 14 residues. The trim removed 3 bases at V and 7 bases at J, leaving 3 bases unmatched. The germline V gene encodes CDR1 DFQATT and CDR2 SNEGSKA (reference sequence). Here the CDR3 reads CSARTSGRPNEQFF. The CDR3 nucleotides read TGCAGTGCTAGGACTAGCGGGAGGCCGAATGAGCAGTTCTTC.

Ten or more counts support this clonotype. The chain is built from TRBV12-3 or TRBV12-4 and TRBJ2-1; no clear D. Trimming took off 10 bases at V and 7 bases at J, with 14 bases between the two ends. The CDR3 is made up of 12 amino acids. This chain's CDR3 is CATLSSENEQFF. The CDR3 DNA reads TGTGCCACCCTTTCCTCGGAAAATGAGCAGTTCTTC.

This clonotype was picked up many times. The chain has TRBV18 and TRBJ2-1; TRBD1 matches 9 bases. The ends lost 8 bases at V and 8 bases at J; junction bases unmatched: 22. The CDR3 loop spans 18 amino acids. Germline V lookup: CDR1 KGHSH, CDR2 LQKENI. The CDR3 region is CASEPTDNIGTGSDEQFF. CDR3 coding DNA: TGTGCCAGCGAACCGACCGACAACATAGGGACAGGGAGCGATGAGCAGTTCTTC.

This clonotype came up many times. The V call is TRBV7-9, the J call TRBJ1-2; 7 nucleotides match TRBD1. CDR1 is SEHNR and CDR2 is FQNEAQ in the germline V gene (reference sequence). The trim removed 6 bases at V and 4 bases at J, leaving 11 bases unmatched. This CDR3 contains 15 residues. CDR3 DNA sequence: TGTGCCAGCAGTTCAGAGACTCGGGACAGCTATGGCTACACCTTC. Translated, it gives CASSSETRDSYGYTF.

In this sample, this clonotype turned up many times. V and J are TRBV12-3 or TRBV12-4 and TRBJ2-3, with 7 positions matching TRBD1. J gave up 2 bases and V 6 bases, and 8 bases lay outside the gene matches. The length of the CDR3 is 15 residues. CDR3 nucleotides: TGTGCCAGCAGCCTATGGACAGGTCCCACAGATACGCAGTATTTT. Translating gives CASSLWTGPTDTQYF.

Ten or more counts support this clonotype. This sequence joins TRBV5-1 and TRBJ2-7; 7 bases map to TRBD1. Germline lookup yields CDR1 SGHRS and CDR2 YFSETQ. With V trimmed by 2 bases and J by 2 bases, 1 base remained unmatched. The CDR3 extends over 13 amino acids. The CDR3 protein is CASSFTGAYEQYF. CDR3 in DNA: TGCGCCAGCAGCTTCACAGGGGCCTACGAGCAGTACTTC. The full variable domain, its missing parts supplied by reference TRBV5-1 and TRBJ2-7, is KAGVTQTPRYLIKTRGQQVTLSCSPISGHRSVSWYQQTPGQGLQFLFEYFSETQRNKGNFPGRFSGRQFSNSRSEMNVSTLELGDSALYLCASSFTGAYEQYFGPGTRLTVT.

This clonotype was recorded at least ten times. DNA of the CDR3: TGTGCCAGCAGATCCGAGATCCTGAGCTCCTATAATTCACCCCTCCACTTT. Its translation is CASRSEILSSYNSPLHF. This sequence joins TRBV7-2 and TRBJ1-6; D not certain. Germline V gene sequence: CDR1 SGHTA, CDR2 FQGNSA. V lost 6 bases and J lost 0, with 15 bases in between. The CDR3 covers 17 residues.

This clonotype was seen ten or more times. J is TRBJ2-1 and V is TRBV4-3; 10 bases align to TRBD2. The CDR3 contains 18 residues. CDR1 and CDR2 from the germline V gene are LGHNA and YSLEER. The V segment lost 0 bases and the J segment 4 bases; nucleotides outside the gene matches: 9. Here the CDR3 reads CASSQDRPGTSEYNEQFF. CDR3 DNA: TGCGCCAGCAGCCAAGATCGCCCGGGGACTAGCGAATACAATGAGCAGTTCTTC.

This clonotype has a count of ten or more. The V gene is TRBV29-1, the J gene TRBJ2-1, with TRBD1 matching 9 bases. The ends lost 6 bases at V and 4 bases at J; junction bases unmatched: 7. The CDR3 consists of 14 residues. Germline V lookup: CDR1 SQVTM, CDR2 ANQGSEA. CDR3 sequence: CSVEGQGKYNEQFF. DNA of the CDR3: TGCAGCGTGGAGGGACAGGGAAAGTACAATGAGCAGTTCTTC.

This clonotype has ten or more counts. CDR3 in amino acids: CASSDRGMNTGELFF. For the CDR3, the DNA is TGTGCCAGCAGCGACAGGGGGATGAACACCGGGGAGCTGTTTTTT. The chain carries TRBV7-8 and TRBJ2-2; 9 nucleotides agree with TRBD1. Germline-derived CDR1 and CDR2 are SGHVS and FQNEAQ. V shed 5 bases, J shed 1 base, and the junction held 2 bases outside the gene matches. The CDR3 extends over 15 amino acids.

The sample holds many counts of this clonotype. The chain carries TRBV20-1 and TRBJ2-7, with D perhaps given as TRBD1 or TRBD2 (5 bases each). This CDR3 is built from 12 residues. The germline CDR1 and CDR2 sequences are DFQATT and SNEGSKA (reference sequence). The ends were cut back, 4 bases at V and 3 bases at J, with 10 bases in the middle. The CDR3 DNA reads TGCAGTGCTAAGAGGGGCGACTACGAGCAGTACTTC. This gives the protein CSAKRGDYEQYF.

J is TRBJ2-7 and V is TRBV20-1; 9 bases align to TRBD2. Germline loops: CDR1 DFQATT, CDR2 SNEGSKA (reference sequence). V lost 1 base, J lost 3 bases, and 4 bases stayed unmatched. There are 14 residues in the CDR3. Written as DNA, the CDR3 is TGCAGTGCTAGAGGACTAGCGGACGACTACGAGCAGTACTTC. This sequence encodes CSARGLADDYEQYF.

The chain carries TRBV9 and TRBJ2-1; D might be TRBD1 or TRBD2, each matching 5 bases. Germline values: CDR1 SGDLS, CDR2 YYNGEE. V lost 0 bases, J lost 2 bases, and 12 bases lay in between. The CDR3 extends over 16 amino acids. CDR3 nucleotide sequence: TGTGCCAGCAGCGTAGCATTGGGGGTAACCTACAATGAGCAGTTCTTC. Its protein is CASSVALGVTYNEQFF.